This T cell receptor beta chain was captured in a study of CD8 T cells in ankylosing spondylitis. General observations from the study: The disease-linked clones had a CD8+ phenotype and low blood frequencies. Clones tied to disease were said to be significantly enriched in matched ankylosing spondylitis synovial fluid. Characteristic, it appeared, of ankylosing spondylitis blood was a TCR beta motif of eight or nine highly homologous variants. Earlier literature documents some of the motif variants in reactive arthritis synovial fluid and blood.

Quantitative molecular-barcoded 5'-RACE generated the TCR beta libraries. Via MiXCR, TCRdb re-called the 5' RACE reads, giving one row per CDR3 protein. This sample has around 770,000 distinct CDR3 sequences, with roughly 10% found just once. CDR1 is SQVTM and CDR2 is ANQGSEA in the germline V gene. V lost 4 bases and J lost 2, with 11 bases in between. The CDR3 has 13 residues. Notes on this clonotype: Its matching antigen is unknown.

The chain employs TRBV29-1 and TRBJ1-1; TRBD1 is a possible D gene (6 bases). This TCR came from a male donor with ankylosing spondylitis. Sequences were obtained from blood, either unsorted or a sorted T cell fraction (not recorded which). The DNA of the CDR3 is TGCAGCGTTGGCCCAGGGGTAAACACTGAAGCTTTCTTT. It is translated as CSVGPGVNTEAFF. Full variable domain (remainder filled in from reference TRBV29-1 and TRBJ1-1): SAVISQKPSRDICQRGTSLTIQCQVDSQVTMMFWYRQQPGQSLTLIATANQGSEATYESGFVIDKFPISRPNLTFSTLTVSNMSPEDSSIYLCSVGPGVNTEAFFGQGTRLTVV.